This record covers a single TCR beta chain. Its antigen is not identified. The data are from a study of T cell responses to AZD1222 COVID-19 vaccine. General observations from the study: Spike-specific TCR breadth and depth both grew after two AZD1222 doses. At 160-218 and 743-854, vaccine-associated CD4 TCRs were dominant, and they spanned spike.

Using immunoSEQ multiplex PCR, the repertoire was profiled, and TCRdb retains in-frame clones only, with some absent. The table lists about 110,000 clones, roughly 80% of them singletons. The sequencing used peripheral blood, collected on day 0 of AZD1222 vaccination. This TCR came from an adult in good health.

The CDR3 reads CASSQVRGSYNEQFF. CDR3 in DNA: TGTGCCAGCAGCCAAGTTAGGGGCTCCTACAATGAGCAGTTCTTC. The chain uses TRBV4-2 and TRBJ2-1; D is possibly TRBD1 (5 bases). The V end was cut by 1 base, the J end by 0 bases, with 7 bases between. Germline V gene data show CDR1 as LGHNA and CDR2 as YNFKEQ. The CDR3 has 15 residues.